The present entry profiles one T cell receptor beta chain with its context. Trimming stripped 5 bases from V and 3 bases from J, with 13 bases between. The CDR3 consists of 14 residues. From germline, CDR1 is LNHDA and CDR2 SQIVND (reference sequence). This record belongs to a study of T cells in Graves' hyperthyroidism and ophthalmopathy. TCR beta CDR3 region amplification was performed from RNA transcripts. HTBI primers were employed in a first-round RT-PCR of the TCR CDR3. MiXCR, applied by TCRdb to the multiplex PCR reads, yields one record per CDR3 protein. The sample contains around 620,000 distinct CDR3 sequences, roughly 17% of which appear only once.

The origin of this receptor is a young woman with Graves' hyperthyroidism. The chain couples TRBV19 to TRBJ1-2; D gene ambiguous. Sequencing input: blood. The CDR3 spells CASSVSSGDYGYTF. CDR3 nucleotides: TGTGCCAGTAGTGTGTCTTCCGGAGACTATGGCTACACCTTC.